The 28 T cell receptor beta chains reported below all come from one sample, sequenced in a study of T-cell reconstitution after alpha-beta-depleted transplantation in children (TCRdb year 2016). The treatment or condition tag for this specimen amounts to: allogeneic hematopoietic cell transplantation with graft depleted of TCRalphabeta T cells and CD19 B cells. Libraries were constructed by PCR. The instrument given in TCRdb is Illumina HiSeq 2500. TCR library preparation used molecular barcoding, with unique molecular identifiers applied to normalize quantification of the TCRbeta repertoire. Starting from the raw public reads, TCRdb applied fastp trimming at Q25, assembled clones with MiXCR and retained in-frame beta chains. Records with the same CDR3 protein are collapsed into one entry carrying the most frequent genes and DNA. The sample table records about 470,000 distinct CDR3 sequences; over 40% of these occur just once. The ten largest clones represent approximately 30% of the sample.

This specimen consisted of PBMCs, obtained before TCRalphabeta/CD19-depleted stem cell transplant. These receptors all stem from a girl aged 2 to 10 with aplastic anemia, due to receive a stem cell transplant.

The gene calls are TRBV20-1 and TRBJ2-7; TRBD2 matches at 10 bases. J gave up 2 bases and V 0 bases, and 10 bases lay outside the gene matches. The CDR3 loop spans 17 amino acids. Germline CDR1 is DFQATT and CDR2 is SNEGSKA (reference sequence). The CDR3 bases are TGCAGTGCTAGAGATCTAAGCGGGGGGGCCTCAACCTACGAGCAGTACTTC. Protein sequence: CSARDLSGGASTYEQYF.

Remarks on this clonotype: This may arise from a read error, as a much more abundant clone is one base away. The chain couples TRBV11-2 to TRBJ1-6; D gene uncertain. The CDR3 is 15 amino acids. Per germline, CDR1 SGHAT and CDR2 FQNNGV. The CDR3 here is CANSLVAQEGSPLHF. DNA of the CDR3: TGTGCCAACAGCTTAGTAGCTCAGGAGGGTTCACCCCTCCACTTT.

This clonotype was seen a few times. This chain uses TRBV6-2 or TRBV6-3 with TRBJ1-2; D is ambiguous. V lost 2 bases and J lost 5, with 9 bases in between. The CDR3 spans 13 residues. Germline V gene data show CDR1 as MNHEY and CDR2 as SVGEGT. DNA for the CDR3: TGTGCCAGCAGTTACGCGGGTAAATATGGCTACACCTTC. Protein: CASSYAGKYGYTF.

This clonotype was observed many times. The CDR3 here is CASSYSPGLRETQYF. CDR3 nucleotides: TGTGCCAGCAGTTACTCGCCAGGGCTACGGGAGACCCAGTACTTC. This chain uses TRBV6-5 with TRBJ2-5; tentatively, D is TRBD1 (5 bases). The ends were cut back, 0 bases at V and 5 bases at J, with 13 bases in the middle. CDR3 length: 15 amino acids. Per germline, CDR1 MNHEY and CDR2 SVGAGI.

The chain combines TRBV29-1 with TRBJ2-1; TRBD1 aligns across 10 bases. Germline CDR1 is SQVTM and CDR2 is ANQGSEA. The CDR3 consists of 15 residues. The J segment lost 12 bases and the V segment lost 5 bases, leaving 16 bases of the junction unmatched. The CDR3 sequence is CSVKEDPGTGVGQFF. In nucleotides, the CDR3 is TGCAGCGTTAAGGAAGATCCCGGGACAGGGGTTGGGCAGTTCTTC.

J is TRBJ2-4 and V is TRBV20-1, with TRBD2 as a possible D gene (5 bases). Germline V gene data show CDR1 as DFQATT and CDR2 as SNEGSKA (reference sequence). The CDR3 spans 15 residues. Trimming removed 0 bases from V and 0 bases from J, with 9 bases in between. CDR3 region: CSARDPSGAKNIQYF. CDR3 nucleotides: TGCAGTGCTAGAGATCCCAGCGGAGCCAAAAACATTCAGTACTTC.

The V and J genes are TRBV7-3 and TRBJ2-7; 10 bases are shared with TRBD1. Germline lookup yields CDR1 SGHTA and CDR2 FQGTGA. J gave up 5 bases and V 5 bases, and 15 bases lay outside the gene matches. This CDR3 has 17 residues. The DNA of the CDR3 is TGTGCCAGCAGCCCCTACTCCCGGGACAGGGGTTTGAACGAGCAGTACTTC. Translated, it gives CASSPYSRDRGLNEQYF.

In this sample, this clonotype turned up a few times. This chain connects TRBV7-2 to TRBJ2-1; 9 bases align to TRBD2. J gave up 7 bases and V 5 bases, and 6 bases lay outside the gene matches. The CDR3 has 14 residues. Germline CDR1 and CDR2: SGHTA and FQGNSA. The CDR3 reads CASSRRTSENEQFF. CDR3 DNA sequence: TGTGCCAGCAGCCGGAGGACTAGCGAGAATGAGCAGTTCTTC.

The chain links TRBV2 to TRBJ2-1, with 9 bases that match TRBD1. The ends lost 8 bases at V and 5 bases at J; junction bases unmatched: 10. This CDR3 is built from 15 residues. Germline values: CDR1 SNHLY, CDR2 FYNNEI. DNA for the CDR3: TGTGCCAGCTTCAGGGGGACAGGGATAGACAATGAGCAGTTCTTC. This gives the protein CASFRGTGIDNEQFF. Full variable domain (missing parts from reference TRBV2 and TRBJ2-1): EPEVTQTPSHQVTQMGQEVILRCVPISNHLYFYWYRQILGQKVEFLVSFYNNEISEKSEIFDDQFSVERPDGSNFTLKIRSTKLEDSAMYFCASFRGTGIDNEQFFGPGTRLTVL.

This clonotype was observed at least ten times. The V gene is TRBV6-7, the J gene TRBJ1-5, with TRBD1 as a possible D gene (5 bases). TRBV6-7 is marked as an open reading frame, function uncertain. The CDR3 covers 13 residues. V was pared by 7 bases and J by 3 bases, with 10 bases between. This chain's CDR3 is CASKSTDNQPQHF. The DNA of the CDR3 is TGTGCCAGCAAGTCGACAGACAATCAGCCCCAGCATTTT.

This sequence joins TRBV5-6 and TRBJ2-1; D is unclear. Germline V gene sequence: CDR1 SGHDT, CDR2 YYEEEE. The V end was cut by 4 bases, the J end by 5 bases, with 16 bases between. This CDR3 spans 15 amino acids. The CDR3 region has the DNA TGTGCCAGCAGCCCCCTCGGGCGGATGGACAATGAGCAGTTCTTC. Translated, it gives CASSPLGRMDNEQFF.

The chain has TRBV12-3 or TRBV12-4 and TRBJ1-2, with D perhaps matching TRBD1 (5 bases). The ends were cut back, 3 bases at V and 6 bases at J, with 11 bases in the middle. The CDR3 extends over 13 amino acids. DNA for the CDR3: TGTGCCAGCAGTTTCCAGGGTTTTCATGGCTACACCTTC. Translation gives CASSFQGFHGYTF.

V gene TRBV7-2 combines with J gene TRBJ2-4; 8 nucleotides align to TRBD1. CDR1 is SGHTA and CDR2 is FQGNSA in the germline V gene. This CDR3 comprises 16 residues. The ends lost 5 bases at V and 6 bases at J; junction bases unmatched: 12. CDR3 region: CASSLLGQGAGNIQYF. Written as DNA, the CDR3 is TGTGCCAGCAGCCTCCTGGGGCAGGGGGCAGGAAACATTCAGTACTTC.

This clonotype was detected many times. This chain links TRBV5-1 with TRBJ2-3, with 10 bases lining up with TRBD2. This CDR3 has 17 residues. Per germline, CDR1 SGHRS and CDR2 YFSETQ. Trimming removed 0 bases from V and 3 bases from J; junction bases left unmatched: 7. In DNA, the CDR3 is TGCGCCAGCAGCTTGGATATAGCGGGAGGCGTAACAGATACGCAGTATTTT. Translating it yields CASSLDIAGGVTDTQYF.

With respect to this clonotype: Sequence at one end of the junction differs from germline and may be a read error. The V call is TRBV28, the J call TRBJ1-1; D remains ambiguous. CDR1 is MDHEN and CDR2 is SYDVKM in the germline V gene. This CDR3 is built from 17 residues. The CDR3 sequence: CASSLIRGSEMNTDAFF. CDR3 coding DNA: TGTGCCAGCAGTTTAATCCGGGGTAGCGAGATGAACACTGATGCTTTCTTT.

V gene TRBV28 combines with J gene TRBJ2-3, with TRBD2 identical over 8 bases. The CDR3 extends over 15 amino acids. Germline trimming cut 2 bases from V and 4 bases from J; bases unmatched to any gene: 5. Germline CDR1 and CDR2: MDHEN and SYDVKM. The CDR3 protein is CASSLGSSGPDTQYF. CDR3 nucleotide sequence: TGTGCCAGCAGTTTAGGGTCTAGCGGGCCAGATACGCAGTATTTT.

The chain joins TRBV5-1 to TRBJ2-2; the D is unclear. The V gene's germline CDR1 is SGHRS and CDR2 YFSETQ. V lost 5 bases and J lost 5, with 10 bases in between. This CDR3 has 13 amino acids. DNA for the CDR3: TGCGCCAGCAGGCGGATGGAGACCGGGGAGCTGTTTTTT. It codes for CASRRMETGELFF.

J is TRBJ1-1 and V is TRBV7-2, with 7 positions matching TRBD1. CDR3 length: 14 amino acids. Losses at the gene ends were 2 bases for V and 5 bases for J; bases not matched to a gene: 5. Germline V gives CDR1 SGHTA, CDR2 FQGNSA. This chain's CDR3 is CASSLRQGWTEAFF. The CDR3 DNA is TGTGCCAGCAGCTTACGACAGGGTTGGACTGAAGCTTTCTTT.

The V and J genes are TRBV19 and TRBJ2-2, with 8 bases lining up with TRBD1. The CDR3 is 16 residues long. V shed 2 bases, J shed 9 bases, and the junction held 11 bases outside the gene matches. The V gene's germline CDR1 is LNHDA and CDR2 SQIVND (reference sequence). CDR3 nucleotides: TGTGCCAGTAGTATATCCGGCAGGGGGCGCGTCCGGGAGCTGTTTTTT. Translation gives CASSISGRGRVRELFF.

The chain joins TRBV5-1 to TRBJ1-1; a possible D gene is TRBD1 (6 bases). The germline V gene has CDR1 SGHRS and CDR2 YFSETQ. V lost 4 bases and J 5 bases, leaving 18 bases between the germline ends. CDR3 size: 15 residues. CDR3 protein: CASSLELRGRTEAFF. The CDR3 DNA sequence: TGCGCCAGCAGCCTGGAGCTCAGGGGCCGGACTGAAGCTTTCTTT.

The chain uses TRBV20-1 and TRBJ1-1, with D possibly matching TRBD1 (6 bases). V was trimmed by 6 bases and J by 4 bases, leaving 15 bases between them. Germline V lookup: CDR1 DFQATT, CDR2 SNEGSKA (reference sequence). The CDR3 loop spans 13 amino acids. CDR3 amino acids: CSAPQGRGTEAFF. CDR3 sequence (DNA): TGCAGTGCCCCACAGGGAAGGGGCACTGAAGCTTTCTTT.

On this clonotype: This may be a read error: a much more frequent sequence differs by one nucleotide. The chain uses TRBV7-6 and TRBJ2-2, with D tentatively TRBD2 (5 bases). With 8 bases removed from V and 0 bases from J, the gap between germline ends came to 13 bases. The germline gives CDR1 SGHVS, CDR2 FNYEAQ. The CDR3 totals 15 residues. The CDR3 region is CASGPRASNTGELFF. CDR3 DNA sequence: TGTGCCAGCGGCCCGCGGGCCTCGAACACCGGGGAGCTGTTTTTT.

This clonotype has only one observation. The chain joins TRBV4-2 to TRBJ2-7; no clear D. Germline CDR1 and CDR2: LGHNA and YNFKEQ. Trimming stripped 2 bases from V and 1 base from J, with 6 bases between. The CDR3 totals 13 residues. The CDR3 protein is CASSQYKSYEQYF. The CDR3, as DNA: TGTGCCAGCAGCCAATATAAGTCCTACGAGCAGTACTTC.

This clonotype was seen at least ten times. The gene calls are TRBV6-5 and TRBJ2-1; D uncertain. This CDR3 contains 15 residues. V lost 2 bases, J lost 0 bases, and 8 bases lay in between. From germline, CDR1 is MNHEY and CDR2 SVGAGI. CDR3 sequence (DNA): TGTGCCAGCAGTTACAGCTTCAGCTCCTACAATGAGCAGTTCTTC. As protein: CASSYSFSSYNEQFF.

The rearrangement joins TRBV19 to TRBJ2-3; 8 bases align to TRBD1. CDR3 length: 15 residues. Trimming removed 9 bases from V and 1 base from J; junction bases left unmatched: 9. Per the germline V gene, CDR1 is LNHDA and CDR2 is SQIVND (reference sequence). CDR3 bases: TGTGCCAGCCGAACACAGGGGGATGGCACAGATACGCAGTATTTT. Its protein is CASRTQGDGTDTQYF.

CDR3 protein: CASSLADRDNNRYGYTF. In DNA, the CDR3 is TGTGCCAGCAGTTTAGCGGACAGGGACAACAACCGCTATGGCTACACCTTC. The chain carries TRBV12-3 or TRBV12-4 and TRBJ1-2; 8 bases are shared with TRBD1. V dropped 0 bases and J dropped 4; count of bases not matched to a gene: 10. CDR3 size: 17 residues.

The gene calls are TRBV2 and TRBJ2-1; 14 bases fit TRBD2. The germline V gene encodes CDR1 SNHLY and CDR2 FYNNEI. This CDR3 has 12 residues. J lost 16 bases, V lost 9 bases, and 8 bases had no gene match. CDR3 sequence reads: CASEGGLAGAFF. The CDR3 DNA reads TGTGCCAGTGAGGGGGGACTAGCGGGAGCCTTCTTC.

Details on this clonotype: No conserved phenylalanine or tryptophan is present at the end of the CDR3, so a read error is the likely explanation. The chain uses TRBV6-1 and TRBJ2-7; D might be TRBD2 (6 bases). The CDR3 covers 12 residues. Germline values: CDR1 MNHNS, CDR2 SASEGT. CDR3 residues: CASSRDSHEQYS. As DNA, the CDR3 is TGTGCCAGCTCCAGGGACTCCCACGAGCAGTACTCC.